The subject of this entry is one TCR beta chain. The antigen remains undetermined. The CDR3 covers 17 residues. Exclusion applied to patients with autoimmune disease history or systemic immunosuppression. TCRdb's copy holds only in-frame clones and misses some; the assay was immunoSEQ multiplex PCR. The profile covers about 82,000 clones, with roughly 89% appearing a single time and around 0.65% taken by the ten largest. These data originate in a study of OX40 agonist ivuxolimab in advanced cancers. The overall study: At under 85% male, the cohort had a mean age of about 60 years, ranging from about 23 to 79.

Study-wide results and caveats: At doses 0.1 to 3.0 mg/kg, CD4+ and CD8+ clones expanded.

The source of this sequence is an adult with an advanced solid tumor such as melanoma, head and neck, liver or kidney cancer. The sample here was CD4+ or CD8+ T cells sorted from blood, taken in a trial of the OX40 agonist ivuxolimab. The chain recombines TRBV12-2 with TRBJ1-1. TRBV12-2 is a pseudogene. CDR3: CASRRTGRGLQITEAFF. The CDR3 nucleotides are TGTGCAAGTCGCCGTACCGGGAGGGGGCTACAAATTACAGAAGCTTTCTTT.